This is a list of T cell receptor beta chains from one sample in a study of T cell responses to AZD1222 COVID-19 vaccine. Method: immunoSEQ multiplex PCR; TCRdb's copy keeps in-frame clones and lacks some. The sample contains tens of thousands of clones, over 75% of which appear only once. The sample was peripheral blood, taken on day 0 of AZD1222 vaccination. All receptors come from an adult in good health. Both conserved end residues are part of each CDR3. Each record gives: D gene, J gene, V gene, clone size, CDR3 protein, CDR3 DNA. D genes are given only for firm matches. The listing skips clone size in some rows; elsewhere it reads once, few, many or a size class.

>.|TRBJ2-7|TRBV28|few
CASSSDAHEQYF
TGTGCCAGCAGTTCGGACGCCCACGAGCAGTACTTC
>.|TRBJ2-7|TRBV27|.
CASSLYGGAGYEQYF
TGTGCCAGCAGTTTATACGGCGGAGCGGGCTACGAGCAGTACTTC
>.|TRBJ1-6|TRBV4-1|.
CASSQPDQDSLRSPLHF
TGCGCCAGCAGCCAGCCGGACCAGGACAGCCTTCGGTCACCCCTCCACTTT
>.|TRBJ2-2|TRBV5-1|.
CASSLISTGELFF
TGCGCCAGCAGCTTAATCTCAACCGGGGAGCTGTTTTTT
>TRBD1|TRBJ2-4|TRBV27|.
CASSLNGQGSLAKNIQYF
TGTGCCAGCAGTTTAAATGGACAGGGGTCATTGGCCAAAAACATTCAGTACTTC
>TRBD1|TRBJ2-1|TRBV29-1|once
CSVEGGRTGQQFF
TGCAGCGTTGAAGGCGGGCGGACAGGGCAGCAGTTCTTC
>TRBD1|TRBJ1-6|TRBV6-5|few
CASSYSRTGDSPLHF
TGTGCCAGCAGTTACTCGAGGACAGGGGATTCACCCCTCCACTTT
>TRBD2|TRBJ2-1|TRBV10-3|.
CAISESAGERSYNEQFF
TGTGCCATCAGTGAGTCAGCGGGAGAGAGGTCCTACAATGAGCAGTTCTTC
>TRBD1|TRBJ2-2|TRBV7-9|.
CASRLEGQGFYGELFF
TGTGCCAGCAGATTGGAGGGACAGGGGTTTTACGGGGAGCTGTTTTTT
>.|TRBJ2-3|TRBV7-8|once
CASSLNPRLGSTDTQYF
TGTGCCAGCAGCTTAAACCCCAGGTTGGGTTCCACAGATACGCAGTATTTT
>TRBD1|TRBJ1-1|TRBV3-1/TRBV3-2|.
CASSQDRGFEAFF
TGTGCCAGCAGCCAAGACAGGGGGTTTGAAGCTTTCTTT
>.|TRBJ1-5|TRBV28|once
CATRGRGNQPQHF
TGTGCCACCCGAGGCAGGGGCAATCAGCCCCAGCATTTT
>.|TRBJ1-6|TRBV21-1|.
CAKSGTEYFNSPLHF
TGTGCCAAATCCGGGACAGAATATTTTAATTCACCCCTCCACTTT
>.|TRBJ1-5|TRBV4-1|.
CASSQVGGSQPQHF
TGCGCCAGCAGCCAAGTTGGGGGGAGTCAGCCCCAGCATTTT
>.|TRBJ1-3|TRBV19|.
CASSWDSGNTIYF
TGTGCCAGTAGTTGGGACTCTGGAAACACCATATATTTT
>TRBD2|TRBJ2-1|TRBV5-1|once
CASSPSSGGSSYNEQFF
TGCGCCAGCAGCCCGTCTTCGGGCGGGAGCTCCTACAATGAGCAGTTCTTC
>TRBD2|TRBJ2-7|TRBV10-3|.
CAIRGQREAAYEQYF
TGTGCCATCAGAGGCCAGCGGGAGGCCGCCTACGAGCAGTACTTC
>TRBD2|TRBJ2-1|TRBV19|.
CASSIDTPLAGGLNEQFF
TGTGCCAGTAGTATAGATACTCCTTTAGCGGGAGGATTAAATGAGCAGTTCTTC